These 5 T cell receptor beta chains were all obtained from the same sample, sequenced in a study of technical replicates of blood from a few donors. Generated by immunoSEQ multiplex PCR, the TCRdb table keeps only in-frame clones and is missing some. The data contain 44,000 or so clones, about 94% of them singletons. The sample consisted of PBMCs. The receptors come from a human donor in good health. Some clones in this sample may be carry-over from other donors' samples.

This clone was observed once. The chain uses TRBV30 and TRBJ2-7; D perhaps matches TRBD2 (6 bases). The CDR3 has 14 residues. The V end was cut by 2 bases, the J end by 2 bases, with 13 bases between. Germline lookup yields CDR1 GTSNPN and CDR2 SVGIG (reference sequence). The chain's CDR3 is CAWSLAVGAYEQYF. The CDR3 DNA follows: TGTGCCTGGAGTTTAGCGGTGGGGGCCTACGAGCAGTACTTC.

The rearrangement joins TRBV6-1 to TRBJ1-5; D call uncertain. The CDR3 sequence is 13 residues long. V lost 7 bases and J 5 bases, leaving 12 bases between the germline ends. CDR1 MNHNS and CDR2 SASEGT come from the germline V gene. The CDR3 coding sequence is TGTGCCAGCACTTTGACTGCTTATCAGCCCCAGCATTTT. Its translation: CASTLTAYQPQHF.

The chain is built from TRBV5-1 and TRBJ2-6; tentatively, D is TRBD1 (6 bases). The CDR3 totals 16 residues. V was shortened by 3 bases and J by 0 bases, with 10 bases between the two germline ends. The germline V gene encodes CDR1 SGHRS and CDR2 YFSETQ. This chain's CDR3 is CASSSGQSSGANVLTF. CDR3 bases: TGCGCCAGCAGCTCCGGACAGAGCTCTGGGGCCAACGTCCTGACTTTC.

This chain uses TRBV5-3 with TRBJ2-2, with 14 bases identical to TRBD2. TRBV5-3 is an ORF for which the function is uncertain. V lost 4 bases and J lost 5; bases outside the gene matches: 7. CDR3 length: 17 residues. CDR3 loop: CARSPGTSGSPTGELFF. CDR3 coding DNA: TGTGCCAGAAGCCCCGGGACTAGCGGGAGTCCGACCGGGGAGCTGTTTTTT.

V usage is TRBV18 and J usage is TRBJ2-3; 11 positions agree with TRBD2. With 5 bases clipped from V and 1 base from J, the junction kept 2 bases outside the gene matches. The CDR3 totals 15 residues. Germline V gene data show CDR1 as KGHSH and CDR2 as LQKENI. The CDR3 sequence is CASSAGLAGTDTQYF. CDR3 nucleotides: TGTGCCAGCTCAGCGGGACTAGCGGGCACAGATACGCAGTATTTT.